This T cell receptor beta chain was sequenced in a study of cytomegalovirus exposure and HLA in healthy donors. The CDR3 extends over 14 amino acids. The V gene's germline CDR1 is PRHDT and CDR2 FYEKMQ (reference sequence). V shed 5 bases and J shed 1 base, with 11 bases lying between them. The method was immunoSEQ multiplex PCR; TCRdb's version includes in-frame clones alone and lacks a portion of them. This table has 100,000 to 150,000 clones, more than 95% appearing once. This chain uses TRBV13 with TRBJ2-5; D may be TRBD1 (5 bases). The sequence derives from a man between 18 and 35 years old in good health and CMV-seronegative. Sequenced material: PBMCs. CDR3 DNA sequence: TGTGCCAGCAGCGCCCAGGGAACCCAAGAGACCCAGTACTTC. The encoded protein is CASSAQGTQETQYF.